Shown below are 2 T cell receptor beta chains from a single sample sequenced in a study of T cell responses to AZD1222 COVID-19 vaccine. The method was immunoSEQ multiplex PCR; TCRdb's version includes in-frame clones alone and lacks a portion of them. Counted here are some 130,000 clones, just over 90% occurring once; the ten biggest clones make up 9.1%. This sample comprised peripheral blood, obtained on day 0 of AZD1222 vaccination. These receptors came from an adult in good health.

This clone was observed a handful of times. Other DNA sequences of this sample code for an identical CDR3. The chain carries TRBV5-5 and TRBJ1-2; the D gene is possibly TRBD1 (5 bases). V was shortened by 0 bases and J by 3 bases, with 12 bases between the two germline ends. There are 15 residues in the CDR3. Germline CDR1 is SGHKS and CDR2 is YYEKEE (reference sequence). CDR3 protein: CASSLAAGRDYGYTF. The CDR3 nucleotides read TGTGCCAGCAGCTTGGCCGCAGGGCGGGACTATGGCTACACCTTC.

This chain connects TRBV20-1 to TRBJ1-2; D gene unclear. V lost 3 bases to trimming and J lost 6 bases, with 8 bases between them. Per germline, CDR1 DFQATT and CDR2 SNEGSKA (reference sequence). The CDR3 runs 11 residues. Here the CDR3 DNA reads TGCAGTGCTAGGGGCCAGGATGGCTACACCTTC. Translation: CSARGQDGYTF.